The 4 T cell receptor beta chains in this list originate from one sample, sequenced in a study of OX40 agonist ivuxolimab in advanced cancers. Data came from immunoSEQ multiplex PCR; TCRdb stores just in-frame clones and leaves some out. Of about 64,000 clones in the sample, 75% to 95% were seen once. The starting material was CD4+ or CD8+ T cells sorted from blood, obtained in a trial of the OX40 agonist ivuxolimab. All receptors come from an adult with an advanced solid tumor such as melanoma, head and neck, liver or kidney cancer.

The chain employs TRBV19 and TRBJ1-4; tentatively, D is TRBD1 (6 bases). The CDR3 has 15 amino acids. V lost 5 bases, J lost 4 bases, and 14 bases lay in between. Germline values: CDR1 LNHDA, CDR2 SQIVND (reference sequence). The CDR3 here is CASSSTGSFNEKLFF. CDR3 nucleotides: TGTGCCAGTAGTTCAACAGGGAGTTTTAATGAAAAACTGTTTTTT.

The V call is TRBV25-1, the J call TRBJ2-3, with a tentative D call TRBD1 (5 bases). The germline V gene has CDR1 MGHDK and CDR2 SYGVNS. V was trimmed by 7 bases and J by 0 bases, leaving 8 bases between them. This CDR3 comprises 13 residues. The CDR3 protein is CASTRDSTDTQYF. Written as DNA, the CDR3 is TGTGCCAGCACCAGGGATAGCACAGATACGCAGTATTTT.

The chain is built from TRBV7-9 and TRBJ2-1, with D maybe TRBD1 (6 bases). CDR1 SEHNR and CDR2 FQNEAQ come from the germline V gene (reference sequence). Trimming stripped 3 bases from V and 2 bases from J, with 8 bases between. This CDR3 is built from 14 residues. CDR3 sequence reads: CASSFSGAYNEQFF. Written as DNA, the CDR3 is TGTGCCAGCAGCTTTTCAGGGGCCTACAATGAGCAGTTCTTC.

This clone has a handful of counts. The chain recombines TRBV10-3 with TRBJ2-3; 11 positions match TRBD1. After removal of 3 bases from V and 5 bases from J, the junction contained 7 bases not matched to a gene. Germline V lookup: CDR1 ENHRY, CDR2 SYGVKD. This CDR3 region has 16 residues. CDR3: CAISDSGTGGRDTQYF. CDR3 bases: TGTGCCATCAGTGACTCGGGGACAGGGGGGAGAGATACGCAGTATTTT.